The TCR beta chain under discussion was sequenced for a study of OX40 agonist ivuxolimab in advanced cancers. The wider study: Patients were around 83% male with ages about 23 to 80, mean approximately 62.

Data came from immunoSEQ multiplex PCR; TCRdb stores just in-frame clones and leaves some out. The table has about 58,000 clones, roughly 80% seen once. Study-level points and caveats: Researchers report that CD8+ T cells had, on average, more expanded clones than CD4+. With doses of 0.1-3.0 mg/kg, partial responders showed among the lowest clonal expansion. In the 0.1 to 3.0 mg/kg range, CD4+ and CD8+ blood T cells had expanded clonally by week 6.

J lost 9 bases, V lost 5 bases, and 6 bases had no gene match. This CDR3 contains 12 residues. Germline V gives CDR1 SGHNT, CDR2 YENEEA. Notes on this clone: Antigen: not known.

The sequence derives from an adult with an advanced solid tumor such as melanoma, head and neck, liver or kidney cancer. J is TRBJ1-1 and V is TRBV11-3; 7 nucleotides match TRBD1. Here the sequenced sample was CD4+ or CD8+ T cells sorted from blood, taken in a trial of the OX40 agonist ivuxolimab. In DNA, the CDR3 is TGTGCCAGCAGCCCGGGGACAGATAAAGCTTTCTTT. This codes for CASSPGTDKAFF.